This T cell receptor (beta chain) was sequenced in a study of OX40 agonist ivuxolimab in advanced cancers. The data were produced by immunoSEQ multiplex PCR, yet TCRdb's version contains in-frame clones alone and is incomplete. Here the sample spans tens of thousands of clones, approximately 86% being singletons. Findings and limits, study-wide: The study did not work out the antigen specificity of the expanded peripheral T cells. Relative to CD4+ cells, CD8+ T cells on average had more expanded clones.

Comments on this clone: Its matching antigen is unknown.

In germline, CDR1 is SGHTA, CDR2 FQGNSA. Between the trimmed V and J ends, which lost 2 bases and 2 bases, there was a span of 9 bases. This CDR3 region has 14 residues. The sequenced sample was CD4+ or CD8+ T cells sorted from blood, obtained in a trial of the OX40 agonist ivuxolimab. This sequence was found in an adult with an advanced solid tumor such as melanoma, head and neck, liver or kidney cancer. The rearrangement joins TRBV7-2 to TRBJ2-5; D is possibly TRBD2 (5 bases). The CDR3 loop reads CASSLSGNQETQYF. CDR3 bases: TGTGCCAGCAGCTTATCGGGGAATCAAGAGACCCAGTACTTC.